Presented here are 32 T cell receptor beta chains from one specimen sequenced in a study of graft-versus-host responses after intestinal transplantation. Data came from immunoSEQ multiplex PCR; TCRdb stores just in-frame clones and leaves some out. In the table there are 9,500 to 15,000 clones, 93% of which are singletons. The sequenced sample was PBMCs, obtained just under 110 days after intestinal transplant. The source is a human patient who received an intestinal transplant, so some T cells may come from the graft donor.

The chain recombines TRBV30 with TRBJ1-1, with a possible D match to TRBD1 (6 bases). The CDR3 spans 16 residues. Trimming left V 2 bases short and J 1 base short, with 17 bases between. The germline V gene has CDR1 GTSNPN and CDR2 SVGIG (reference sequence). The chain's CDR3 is CAWSPVGGVPNTEAFF. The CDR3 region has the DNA TGTGCCTGGAGTCCGGTTGGGGGCGTTCCGAACACTGAAGCTTTCTTT.

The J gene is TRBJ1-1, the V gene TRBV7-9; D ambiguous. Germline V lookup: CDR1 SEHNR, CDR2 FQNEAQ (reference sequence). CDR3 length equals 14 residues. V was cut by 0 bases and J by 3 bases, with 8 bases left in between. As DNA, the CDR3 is TGTGCCAGCAGCTTAGCGTTTAGGGACACTGAAGCTTTCTTT. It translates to CASSLAFRDTEAFF.

The CDR3 DNA follows: TGTGCCAGCAGCTTGGAAGGGACGCCGGGGGGTAATACTGAAGCTTTCTTT. Encoded protein: CASSLEGTPGGNTEAFF. This chain links TRBV9 with TRBJ1-1, with D possibly being TRBD1 (5 bases). Trimming pared 4 bases from V and 5 bases from J, leaving 24 bases between. The CDR3 runs 17 residues. Germline V gene data show CDR1 as SGDLS and CDR2 as YYNGEE.

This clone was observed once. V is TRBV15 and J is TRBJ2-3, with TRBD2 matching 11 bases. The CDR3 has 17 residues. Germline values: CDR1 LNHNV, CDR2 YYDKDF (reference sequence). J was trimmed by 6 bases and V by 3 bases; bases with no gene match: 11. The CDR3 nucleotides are TGTGCCACCAGCAGCCCCCCGGGACTAGCGGCCCCCGATACGCAGTATTTT. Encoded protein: CATSSPPGLAAPDTQYF.

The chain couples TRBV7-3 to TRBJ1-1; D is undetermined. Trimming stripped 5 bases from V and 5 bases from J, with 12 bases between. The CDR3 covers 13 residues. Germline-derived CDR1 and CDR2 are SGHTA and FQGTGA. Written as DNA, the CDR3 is TGTGCCAGCAGCCCACGGGTCGGAACTGAAGCTTTCTTT. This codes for CASSPRVGTEAFF.

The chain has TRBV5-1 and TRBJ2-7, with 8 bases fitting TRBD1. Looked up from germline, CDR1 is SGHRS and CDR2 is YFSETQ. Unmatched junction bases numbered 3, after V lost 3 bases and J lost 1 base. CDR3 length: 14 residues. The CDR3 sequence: CASSSQGGSYEQYF. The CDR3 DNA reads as TGCGCCAGCAGCTCACAGGGGGGATCCTACGAGCAGTACTTC.

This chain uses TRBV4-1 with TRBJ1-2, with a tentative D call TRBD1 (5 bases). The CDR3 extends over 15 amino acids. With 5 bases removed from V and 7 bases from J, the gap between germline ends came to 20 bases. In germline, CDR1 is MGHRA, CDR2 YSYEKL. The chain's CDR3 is CASSGDGRESPGYTF. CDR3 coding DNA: TGCGCCAGCAGCGGAGATGGCAGGGAGTCTCCTGGCTACACCTTC.

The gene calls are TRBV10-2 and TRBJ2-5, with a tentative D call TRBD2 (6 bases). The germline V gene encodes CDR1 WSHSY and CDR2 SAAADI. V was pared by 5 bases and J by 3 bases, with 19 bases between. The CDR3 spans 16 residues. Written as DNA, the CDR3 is TGCGCCAGCAGTCCTTGGACCGGGACGGGGGAAGAGACCCAGTACTTC. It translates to CASSPWTGTGEETQYF.

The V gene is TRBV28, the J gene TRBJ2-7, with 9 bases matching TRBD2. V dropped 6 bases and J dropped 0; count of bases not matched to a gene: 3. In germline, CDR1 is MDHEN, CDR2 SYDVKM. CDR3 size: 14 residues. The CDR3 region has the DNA TGTGCCAGCAGACTAGCGGGCCTCTCCTACGAGCAGTACTTC. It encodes CASRLAGLSYEQYF.

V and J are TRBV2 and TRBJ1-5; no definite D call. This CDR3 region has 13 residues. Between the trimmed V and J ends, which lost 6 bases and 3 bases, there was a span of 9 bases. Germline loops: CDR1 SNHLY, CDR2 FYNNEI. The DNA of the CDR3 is TGTGCCAGCAGAGGACGGGACAATCAGCCCCAGCATTTT. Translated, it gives CASRGRDNQPQHF. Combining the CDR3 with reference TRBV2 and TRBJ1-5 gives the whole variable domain EPEVTQTPSHQVTQMGQEVILRCVPISNHLYFYWYRQILGQKVEFLVSFYNNEISEKSEIFDDQFSVERPDGSNFTLKIRSTKLEDSAMYFCASRGRDNQPQHFGDGTRLSIL.

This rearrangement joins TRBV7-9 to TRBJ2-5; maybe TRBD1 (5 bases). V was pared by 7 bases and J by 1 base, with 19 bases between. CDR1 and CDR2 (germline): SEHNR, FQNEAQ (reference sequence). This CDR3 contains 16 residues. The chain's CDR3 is CASTAQGGFGQETQYF. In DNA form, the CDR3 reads TGTGCCAGCACGGCCCAGGGTGGTTTCGGCCAAGAGACCCAGTACTTC.

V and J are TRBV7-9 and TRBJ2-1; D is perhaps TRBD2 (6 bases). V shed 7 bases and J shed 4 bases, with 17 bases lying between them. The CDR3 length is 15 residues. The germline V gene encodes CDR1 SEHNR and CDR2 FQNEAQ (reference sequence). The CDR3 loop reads CASTPGAGEYNEQFF. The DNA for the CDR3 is TGTGCCAGCACCCCAGGAGCGGGTGAATACAATGAGCAGTTCTTC.

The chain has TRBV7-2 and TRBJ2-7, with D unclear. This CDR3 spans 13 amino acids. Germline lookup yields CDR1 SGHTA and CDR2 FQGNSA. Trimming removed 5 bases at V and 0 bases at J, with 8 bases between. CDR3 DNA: TGTGCCAGCAGCCCGATAAGCTCCTACGAGCAGTACTTC. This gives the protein CASSPISSYEQYF.

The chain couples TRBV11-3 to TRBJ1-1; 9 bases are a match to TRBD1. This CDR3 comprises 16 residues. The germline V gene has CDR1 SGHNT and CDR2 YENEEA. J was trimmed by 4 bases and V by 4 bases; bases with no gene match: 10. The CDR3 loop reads CASSSGTGIRITEAFF. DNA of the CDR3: TGTGCCAGCAGCTCAGGGACAGGGATTAGGATCACTGAAGCTTTCTTT.

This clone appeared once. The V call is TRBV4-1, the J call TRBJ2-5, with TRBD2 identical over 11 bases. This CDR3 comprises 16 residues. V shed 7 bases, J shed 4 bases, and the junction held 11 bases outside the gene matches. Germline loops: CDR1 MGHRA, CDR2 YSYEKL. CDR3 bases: TGCGCCAGCATGGGGACCGGGCTAGCGGGAGGAGAGACCCAGTACTTC. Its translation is CASMGTGLAGGETQYF.

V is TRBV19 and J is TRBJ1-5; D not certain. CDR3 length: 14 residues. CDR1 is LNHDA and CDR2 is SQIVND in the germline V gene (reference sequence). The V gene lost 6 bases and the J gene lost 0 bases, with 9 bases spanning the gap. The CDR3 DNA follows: TGTGCCAGTAGGTGGACTTTTAGCAATCAGCCCCAGCATTTT. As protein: CASRWTFSNQPQHF.

As DNA, the CDR3 is TGTGCCAGCAGCTTAGTTTCGACCAGCTCCTACGAGCAGTACTTC. This sequence encodes CASSLVSTSSYEQYF. The chain combines TRBV7-9 with TRBJ2-5; D is unresolved. The last part of the DNA fits TRBJ2-7 better; the J call may be wrong. CDR1 is SEHNR and CDR2 is FQNEAQ in the germline V gene (reference sequence). The CDR3 loop spans 15 amino acids.

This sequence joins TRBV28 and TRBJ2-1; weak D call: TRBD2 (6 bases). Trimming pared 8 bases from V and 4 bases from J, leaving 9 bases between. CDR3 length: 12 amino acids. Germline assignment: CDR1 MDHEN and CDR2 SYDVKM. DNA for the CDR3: TGTGCCAGCCGGGACTCATACAATGAGCAGTTCTTC. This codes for CASRDSYNEQFF. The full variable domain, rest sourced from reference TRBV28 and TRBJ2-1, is DVKVTQSSRYLVKRTGEKVFLECVQDMDHENMFWYRQDPGLGLRLIYFSYDVKMKEKGDIPEGYSVSREKKERFSLILESASTNQTSMYLCASRDSYNEQFFGPGTRLTVL.

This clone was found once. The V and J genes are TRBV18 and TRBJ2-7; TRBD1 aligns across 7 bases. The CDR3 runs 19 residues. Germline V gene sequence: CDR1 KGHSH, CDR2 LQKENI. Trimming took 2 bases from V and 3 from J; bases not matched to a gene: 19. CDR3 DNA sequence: TGTGCCAGCTCACCATATCCACCGCTATACCGGGACAGAAGCTACGAGCAGTACTTC. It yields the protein CASSPYPPLYRDRSYEQYF.

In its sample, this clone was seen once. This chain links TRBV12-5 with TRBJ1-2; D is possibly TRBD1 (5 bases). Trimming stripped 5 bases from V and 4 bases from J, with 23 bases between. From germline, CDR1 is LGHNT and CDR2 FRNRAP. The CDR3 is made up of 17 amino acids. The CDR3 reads CASGMSGLQGTTYGYTF. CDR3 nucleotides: TGTGCTAGTGGTATGTCAGGTCTGCAGGGAACGACCTATGGCTACACCTTC. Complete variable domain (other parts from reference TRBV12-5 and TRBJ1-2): DARVTQTPRHKVTEMGQEVTMRCQPILGHNTVFWYRQTMMQGLELLAYFRNRAPLDDSGMPKDRFSAEMPDATLATLKIQPSEPRDSAVYFCASGMSGLQGTTYGYTFGSGTRLTVV.

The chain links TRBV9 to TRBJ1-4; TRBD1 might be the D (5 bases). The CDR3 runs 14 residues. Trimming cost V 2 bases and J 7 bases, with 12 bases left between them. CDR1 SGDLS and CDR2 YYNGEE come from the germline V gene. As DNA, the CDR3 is TGTGCCAGCAGCGTCGGGAGGGGAGGTGAAAAACTGTTTTTT. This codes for CASSVGRGGEKLFF.

CDR3 protein: CASSYQDRDEQYF. The CDR3 bases are TGTGCCAGCAGTTACCAGGACCGGGACGAGCAGTACTTC. The chain recombines TRBV6-6 with TRBJ2-7; no definite D call. CDR1 MNHNY and CDR2 SVGAGI come from the germline V gene (reference sequence). This CDR3 contains 13 residues. The ends were cut back, 2 bases at V and 5 bases at J, with 10 bases in the middle.

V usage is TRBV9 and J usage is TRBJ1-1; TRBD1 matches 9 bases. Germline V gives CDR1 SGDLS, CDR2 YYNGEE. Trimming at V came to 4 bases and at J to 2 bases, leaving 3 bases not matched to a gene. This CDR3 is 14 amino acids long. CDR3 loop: CASSTTGGNTEAFF. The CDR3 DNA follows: TGTGCCAGCAGCACTACAGGGGGCAACACTGAAGCTTTCTTT.

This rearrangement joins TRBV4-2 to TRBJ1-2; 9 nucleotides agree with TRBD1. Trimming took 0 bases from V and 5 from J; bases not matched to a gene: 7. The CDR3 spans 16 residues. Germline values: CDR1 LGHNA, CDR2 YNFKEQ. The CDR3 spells CASSQEERDREYGYTF. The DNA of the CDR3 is TGTGCCAGCAGCCAAGAAGAACGGGACAGGGAGTATGGCTACACCTTC.

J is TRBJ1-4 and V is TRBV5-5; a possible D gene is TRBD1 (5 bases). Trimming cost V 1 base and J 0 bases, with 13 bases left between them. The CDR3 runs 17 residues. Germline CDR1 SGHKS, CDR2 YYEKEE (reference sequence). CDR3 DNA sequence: TGTGCCAGCAGCTTGACCGGGACGGTTTCAACTAATGAAAAACTGTTTTTT. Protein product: CASSLTGTVSTNEKLFF.

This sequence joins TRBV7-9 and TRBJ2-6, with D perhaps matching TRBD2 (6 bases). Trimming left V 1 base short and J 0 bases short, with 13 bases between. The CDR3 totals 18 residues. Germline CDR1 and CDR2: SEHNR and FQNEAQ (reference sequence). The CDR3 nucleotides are TGTGCCAGCAGCTTAGGCGGGGAGTGGCTCTCTGGGGCCAACGTCCTGACTTTC. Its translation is CASSLGGEWLSGANVLTF.

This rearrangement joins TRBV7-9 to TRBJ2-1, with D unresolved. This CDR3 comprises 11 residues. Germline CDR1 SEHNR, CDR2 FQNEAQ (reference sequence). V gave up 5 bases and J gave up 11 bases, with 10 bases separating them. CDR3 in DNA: TGTGCCAGCAGCCTGGACCTACAGCAGTTCTTC. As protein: CASSLDLQQFF.

DNA of the CDR3: TGTGCCAGCAGCCTCATGGGGGGGGCTTCCTACGAGCAGTACTTC. It is translated as CASSLMGGASYEQYF. This chain links TRBV11-2 with TRBJ2-7; D might be TRBD2 (7 bases). Germline V gene sequence: CDR1 SGHAT, CDR2 FQNNGV. The CDR3 is 15 amino acids. The V end lost 5 bases, the J end lost 1 base, and 15 bases lay between the germline ends.

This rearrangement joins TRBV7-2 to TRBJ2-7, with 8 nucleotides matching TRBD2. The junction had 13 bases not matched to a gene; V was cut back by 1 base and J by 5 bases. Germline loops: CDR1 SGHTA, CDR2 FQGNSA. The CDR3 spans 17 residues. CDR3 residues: CASSLVGAGGKAHEQYF. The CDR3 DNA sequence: TGTGCCAGCAGCTTAGTAGGGGCGGGAGGTAAGGCCCACGAGCAGTACTTC.

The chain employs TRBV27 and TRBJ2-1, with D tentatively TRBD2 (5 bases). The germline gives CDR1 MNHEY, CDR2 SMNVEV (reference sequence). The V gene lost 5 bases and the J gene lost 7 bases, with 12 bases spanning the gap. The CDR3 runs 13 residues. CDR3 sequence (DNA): TGTGCCAGCAGTCCCCCCACTAGAAATGAGCAGTTCTTC. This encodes CASSPPTRNEQFF.

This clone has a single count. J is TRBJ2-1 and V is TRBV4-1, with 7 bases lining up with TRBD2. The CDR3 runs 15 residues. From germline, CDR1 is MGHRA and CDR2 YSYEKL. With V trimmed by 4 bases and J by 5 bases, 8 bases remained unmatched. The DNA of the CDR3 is TGCGCCAGCAGCCGCCAGGGAGGGGAAAACAATGAGCAGTTCTTC. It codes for CASSRQGGENNEQFF.

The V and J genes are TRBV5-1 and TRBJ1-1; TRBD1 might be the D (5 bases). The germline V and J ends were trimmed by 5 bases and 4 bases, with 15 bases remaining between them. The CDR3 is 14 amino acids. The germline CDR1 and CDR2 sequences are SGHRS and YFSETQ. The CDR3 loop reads CASSPGTAGTEAFF. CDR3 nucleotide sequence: TGCGCCAGCAGTCCTGGGACCGCGGGCACTGAAGCTTTCTTT.